This is a list of T cell receptor beta chains from one sample in a study of blood T cell repertoires in COVID-19. The method was immunoSEQ multiplex PCR; TCRdb's version includes in-frame clones alone and lacks a portion of them. The sample records around 400,000 clones, 80% to 90% being singletons. Sequencing input: peripheral blood. The receptors stem from a man aged 40-55 years with acute or convalescent COVID-19. Each CDR3 is given with its conserved first and last residue. The D gene is left open where the match is weak. Part of the rows lack a size; the others show once, few, many or a class for expanded clones.

d_call j_call clone_size v_call cdr3_aa cdr3_nt
NA TRBJ1-2 once TRBV28 CASRPSTEWSYYGYTF TGTGCCAGCCGACCGTCGACTGAATGGTCCTACTATGGCTACACCTTC
NA TRBJ2-4 NA TRBV5-1 CASSLGGGTNIQYF TGCGCCAGCAGCTTGGGGGGCGGGACTAACATTCAGTACTTC
NA TRBJ1-1 NA TRBV6-5 CASRNRASNTEAFF TGTGCCAGCAGGAACAGGGCTTCAAACACTGAAGCTTTCTTT
TRBD1 TRBJ1-5 NA TRBV6-1 CASSEYSVGTGGYGQPQHF TGTGCCAGCAGTGAATATAGTGTTGGGACAGGGGGATACGGGCAGCCCCAGCATTTT
TRBD1 TRBJ2-7 NA TRBV4-1 CASSRLRTGRIAEQYF TGCGCCAGCAGCCGGCTAAGGACAGGTCGAATAGCCGAGCAGTACTTC
NA TRBJ1-3 NA TRBV6-5 CASRGGTGNTIYF TGTGCCAGTCGTGGGGGCACTGGAAACACCATATATTTT
NA TRBJ2-3 NA TRBV24-1 CATSAETDTQYF TGTGCCACCAGTGCCGAGACAGATACGCAGTATTTT
NA TRBJ1-2 NA TRBV7-9 CASSLFPDEGGYTF TGTGCCAGCAGCTTGTTTCCGGATGAGGGTGGCTACACCTTC
TRBD1 TRBJ1-1 NA TRBV13 CASSGIRGLNTEAFF TGTGCCAGCAGCGGGATCAGGGGGCTGAACACTGAAGCTTTCTTT
TRBD2 TRBJ2-7 NA TRBV29-1 CSVEETSGTEQYF TGCAGCGTTGAAGAGACTAGCGGGACCGAGCAGTACTTC
NA TRBJ2-3 NA TRBV5-4 CASSPGSVLTDTQYF TGTGCCAGCAGCCCGGGTAGCGTTTTAACAGATACGCAGTATTTT
TRBD2 TRBJ2-3 NA TRBV9 CASSPTLAGGGDTQYF TGTGCCAGCAGCCCCACCTTAGCGGGGGGTGGAGATACGCAGTATTTT
NA TRBJ2-1 NA TRBV9 CASSATTVNEQFF TGTGCCAGCAGCGCTACGACTGTCAATGAGCAGTTCTTC
TRBD2 TRBJ2-3 once TRBV10-3 CAISRGLGAGVDTQYF TGTGCCATCAGCAGAGGTTTAGGTGCGGGGGTAGATACGCAGTATTTT
NA TRBJ1-2 NA TRBV10-3 CAIRGQNYGYTF TGTGCCATCAGGGGACAAAACTATGGCTACACCTTC
TRBD1 TRBJ2-7 once TRBV20-1 CSASARQGTNEQYF TGCAGTGCTAGTGCGAGACAGGGGACGAACGAGCAGTACTTC
TRBD2 TRBJ2-1 once TRBV6-4 CASRLAGTSGEEQQFF TGTGCCAGCAGGCTCGCCGGGACTAGCGGGGAGGAGCAGCAGTTCTTC